What follows describes a single TCR beta chain. Libraries were prepared by immunoSEQ multiplex PCR; TCRdb keeps only in-frame clonotypes and omits some of them. The data show about 300,000 clones, roughly 82% seen once. The data were obtained in a study of blood T cell repertoires in COVID-19. From germline, CDR1 is MDHEN and CDR2 SYDVKM. V was clipped by 7 bases and J by 4 bases; unmatched bases: 6. This CDR3 region has 13 residues. The chain carries TRBV28 and TRBJ1-2; 7 bases agree with TRBD1. Material for sequencing was peripheral blood. The clonotype was recovered from a woman aged 45 to 65 with acute or convalescent COVID-19. As DNA, the CDR3 is TGTGCCAGCACCGTAGGACAGGCCTATGGCTACACCTTC. Amino acid sequence: CASTVGQAYGYTF.